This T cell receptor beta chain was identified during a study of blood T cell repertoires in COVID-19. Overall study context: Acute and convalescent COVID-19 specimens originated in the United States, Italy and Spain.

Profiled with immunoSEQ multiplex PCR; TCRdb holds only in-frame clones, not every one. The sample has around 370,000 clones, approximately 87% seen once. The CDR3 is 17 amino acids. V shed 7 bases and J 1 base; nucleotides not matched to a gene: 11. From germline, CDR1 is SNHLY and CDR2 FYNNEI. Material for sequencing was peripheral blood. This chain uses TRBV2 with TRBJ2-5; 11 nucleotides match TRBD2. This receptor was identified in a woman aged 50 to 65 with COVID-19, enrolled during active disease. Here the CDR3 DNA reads TGTGCCAGCATTCGAATCCCGACTAGCGGGATCCAAGAGACCCAGTACTTC. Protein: CASIRIPTSGIQETQYF. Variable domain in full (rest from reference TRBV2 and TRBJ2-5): EPEVTQTPSHQVTQMGQEVILRCVPISNHLYFYWYRQILGQKVEFLVSFYNNEISEKSEIFDDQFSVERPDGSNFTLKIRSTKLEDSAMYFCASIRIPTSGIQETQYFGPGTRLLVL.